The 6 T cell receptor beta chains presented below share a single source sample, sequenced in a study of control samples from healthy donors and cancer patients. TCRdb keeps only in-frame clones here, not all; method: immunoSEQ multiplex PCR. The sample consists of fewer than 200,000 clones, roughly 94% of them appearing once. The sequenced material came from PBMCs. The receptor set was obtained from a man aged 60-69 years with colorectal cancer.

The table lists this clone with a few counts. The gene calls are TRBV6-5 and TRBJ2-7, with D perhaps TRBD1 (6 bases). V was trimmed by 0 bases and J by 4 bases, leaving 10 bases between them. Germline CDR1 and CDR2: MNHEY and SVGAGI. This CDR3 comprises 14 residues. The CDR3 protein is CASSYSPGQYEQYF. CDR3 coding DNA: TGTGCCAGCAGTTACTCGCCAGGACAGTACGAGCAGTACTTC.

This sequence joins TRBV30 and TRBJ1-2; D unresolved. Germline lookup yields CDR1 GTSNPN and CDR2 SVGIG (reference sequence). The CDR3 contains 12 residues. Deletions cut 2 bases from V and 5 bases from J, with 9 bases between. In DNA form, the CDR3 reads TGTGCCTGGAGTCGGGCACCATATGGCTACACCTTC. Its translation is CAWSRAPYGYTF.

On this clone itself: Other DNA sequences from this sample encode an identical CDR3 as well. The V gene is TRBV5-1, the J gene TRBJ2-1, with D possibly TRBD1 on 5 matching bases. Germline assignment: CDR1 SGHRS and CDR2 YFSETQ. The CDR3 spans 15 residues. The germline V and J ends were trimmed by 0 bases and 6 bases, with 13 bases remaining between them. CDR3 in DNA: TGCGCCAGCAGCTTGGGTTTGGCAGGGTCCAATGAGCAGTTCTTC. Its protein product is CASSLGLAGSNEQFF.

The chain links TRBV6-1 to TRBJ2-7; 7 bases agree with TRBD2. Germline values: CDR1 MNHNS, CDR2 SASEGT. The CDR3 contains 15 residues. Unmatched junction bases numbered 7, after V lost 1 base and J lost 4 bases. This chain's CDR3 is CASSEVSGASYEQYF. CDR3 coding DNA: TGTGCCAGCAGTGAAGTAAGCGGGGCTAGTTACGAGCAGTACTTC.

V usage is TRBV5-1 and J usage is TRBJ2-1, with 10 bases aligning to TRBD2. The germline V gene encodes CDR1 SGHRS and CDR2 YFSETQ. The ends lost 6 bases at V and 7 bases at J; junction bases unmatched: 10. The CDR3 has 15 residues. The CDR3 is CASTEIAGGTNEQFF. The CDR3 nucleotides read TGCGCCAGCACCGAGATAGCGGGGGGCACGAATGAGCAGTTCTTC. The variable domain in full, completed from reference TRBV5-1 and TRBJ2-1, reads KAGVTQTPRYLIKTRGQQVTLSCSPISGHRSVSWYQQTPGQGLQFLFEYFSETQRNKGNFPGRFSGRQFSNSRSEMNVSTLELGDSALYLCASTEIAGGTNEQFFGPGTRLTVL.

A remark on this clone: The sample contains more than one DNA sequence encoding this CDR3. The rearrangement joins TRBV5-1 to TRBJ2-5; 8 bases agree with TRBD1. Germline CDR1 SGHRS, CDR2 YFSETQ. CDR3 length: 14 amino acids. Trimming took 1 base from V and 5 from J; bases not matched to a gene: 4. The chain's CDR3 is CASSLQGAQETQYF. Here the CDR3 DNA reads TGCGCCAGCAGCTTGCAGGGGGCGCAGGAGACCCAGTACTTC. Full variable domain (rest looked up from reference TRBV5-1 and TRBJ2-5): KAGVTQTPRYLIKTRGQQVTLSCSPISGHRSVSWYQQTPGQGLQFLFEYFSETQRNKGNFPGRFSGRQFSNSRSEMNVSTLELGDSALYLCASSLQGAQETQYFGPGTRLLVL.